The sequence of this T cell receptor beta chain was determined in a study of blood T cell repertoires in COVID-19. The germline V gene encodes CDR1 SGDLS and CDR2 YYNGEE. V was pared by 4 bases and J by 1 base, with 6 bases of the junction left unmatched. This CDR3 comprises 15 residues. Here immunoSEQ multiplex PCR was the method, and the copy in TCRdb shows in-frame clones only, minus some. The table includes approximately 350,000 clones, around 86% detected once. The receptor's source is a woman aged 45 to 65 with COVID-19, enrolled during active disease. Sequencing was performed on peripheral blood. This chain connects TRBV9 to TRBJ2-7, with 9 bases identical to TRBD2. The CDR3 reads CASSPTSGPSYEQYF. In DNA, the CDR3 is TGTGCCAGCAGCCCTACTAGCGGGCCATCCTACGAGCAGTACTTC.